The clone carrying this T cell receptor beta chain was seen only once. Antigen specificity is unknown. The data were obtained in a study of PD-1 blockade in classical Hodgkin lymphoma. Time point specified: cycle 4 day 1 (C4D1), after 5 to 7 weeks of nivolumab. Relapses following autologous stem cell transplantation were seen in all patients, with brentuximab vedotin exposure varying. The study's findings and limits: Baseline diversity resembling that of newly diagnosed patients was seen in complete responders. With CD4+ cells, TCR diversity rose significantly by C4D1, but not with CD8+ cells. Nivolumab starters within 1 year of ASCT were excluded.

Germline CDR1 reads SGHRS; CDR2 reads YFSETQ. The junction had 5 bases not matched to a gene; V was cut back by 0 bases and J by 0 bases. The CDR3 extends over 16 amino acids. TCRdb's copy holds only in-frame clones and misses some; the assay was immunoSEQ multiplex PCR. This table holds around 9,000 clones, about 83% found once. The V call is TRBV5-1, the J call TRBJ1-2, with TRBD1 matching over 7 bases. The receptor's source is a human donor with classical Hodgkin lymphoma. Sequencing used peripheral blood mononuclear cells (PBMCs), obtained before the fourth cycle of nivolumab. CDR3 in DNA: TGCGCCAGCAGCTTGGCACAGGGGACCTCTAACTATGGCTACACCTTC. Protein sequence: CASSLAQGTSNYGYTF.